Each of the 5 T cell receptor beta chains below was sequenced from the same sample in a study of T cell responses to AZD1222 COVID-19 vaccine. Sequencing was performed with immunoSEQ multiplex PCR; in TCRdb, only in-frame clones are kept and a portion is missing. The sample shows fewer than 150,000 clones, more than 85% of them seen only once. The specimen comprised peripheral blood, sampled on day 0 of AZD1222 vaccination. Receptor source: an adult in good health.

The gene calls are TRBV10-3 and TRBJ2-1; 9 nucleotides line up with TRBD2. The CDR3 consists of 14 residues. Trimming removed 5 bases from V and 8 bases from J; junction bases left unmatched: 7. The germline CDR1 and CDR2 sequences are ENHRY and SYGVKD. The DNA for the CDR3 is TGTGCCATCAGTCGACTAGCGGTGGCCGATGAGCAGTTCTTC. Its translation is CAISRLAVADEQFF.

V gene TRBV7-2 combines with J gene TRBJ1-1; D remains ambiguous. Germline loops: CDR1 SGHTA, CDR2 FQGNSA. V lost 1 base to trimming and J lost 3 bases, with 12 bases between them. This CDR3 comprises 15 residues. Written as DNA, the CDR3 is TGTGCCAGCAGCTTAGAAGGTGAACCTCACACTGAAGCTTTCTTT. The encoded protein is CASSLEGEPHTEAFF.

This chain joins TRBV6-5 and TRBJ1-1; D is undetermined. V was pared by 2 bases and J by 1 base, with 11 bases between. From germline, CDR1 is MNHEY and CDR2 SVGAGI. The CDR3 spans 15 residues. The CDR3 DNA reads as TGTGCCAGCAGTTACCTTCCACCAAAGAACACTGAAGCTTTCTTT. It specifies CASSYLPPKNTEAFF.

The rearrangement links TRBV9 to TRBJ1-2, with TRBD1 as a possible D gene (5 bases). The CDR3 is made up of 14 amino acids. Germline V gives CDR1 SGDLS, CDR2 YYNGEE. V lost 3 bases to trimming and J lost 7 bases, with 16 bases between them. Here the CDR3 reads CASSAGGGESGYTF. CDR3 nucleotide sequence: TGTGCCAGCAGCGCCGGAGGAGGGGAGAGTGGCTACACCTTC. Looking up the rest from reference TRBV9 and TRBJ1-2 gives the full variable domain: DSGVTQTPKHLITATGQRVTLRCSPRSGDLSVYWYQQSLDQGLQFLIQYYNGEERAKGNILERFSAQQFPDLHSELNLSSLELGDSALYFCASSAGGGESGYTFGSGTRLTVV.

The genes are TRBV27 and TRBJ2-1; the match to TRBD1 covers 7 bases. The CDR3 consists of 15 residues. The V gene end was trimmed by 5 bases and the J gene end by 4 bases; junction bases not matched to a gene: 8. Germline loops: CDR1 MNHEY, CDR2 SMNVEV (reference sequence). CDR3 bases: TGTGCCAGCAGTCTTGGACAGGCAAAATACAATGAGCAGTTCTTC. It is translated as CASSLGQAKYNEQFF.